The 2 T cell receptor beta chains below were found in one sample sequenced in a study of cytomegalovirus exposure and HLA in healthy donors. The PCR employed 60 Vbeta primers together with 13 Jbeta primers. Sequencing used immunoSEQ multiplex PCR; TCRdb keeps in-frame clones, though not all of them. The data show 150,000 to 200,000 clones, around three quarters seen once. The sample was PBMCs. The receptors shown here come from a young man in good health and CMV-seronegative.

The rearrangement links TRBV10-1 to TRBJ2-1; D not resolved. Germline lookup yields CDR1 WNHNN and CDR2 SYGVQD (reference sequence). The V end was cut by 0 bases, the J end by 6 bases, with 9 bases between. This CDR3 contains 14 residues. CDR3 bases: TGCGCCAGCAGTGAGTCGTGGTGGCCCAATGAGCAGTTCTTC. The encoded protein is CASSESWWPNEQFF.

CDR3 nucleotides: TGCAGCTCCATCATGGGGCAGGCCACTGAAGCTTTCTTT. Translated: CSSIMGQATEAFF. The rearrangement links TRBV29-1 to TRBJ1-1, with D perhaps matching TRBD1 (5 bases). Germline V CDR1 and CDR2: SQVTM, ANQGSEA. Trimming shortened V by 8 bases and J by 4 bases, and 17 bases separated the two germline ends. The CDR3 sequence is 13 residues long.